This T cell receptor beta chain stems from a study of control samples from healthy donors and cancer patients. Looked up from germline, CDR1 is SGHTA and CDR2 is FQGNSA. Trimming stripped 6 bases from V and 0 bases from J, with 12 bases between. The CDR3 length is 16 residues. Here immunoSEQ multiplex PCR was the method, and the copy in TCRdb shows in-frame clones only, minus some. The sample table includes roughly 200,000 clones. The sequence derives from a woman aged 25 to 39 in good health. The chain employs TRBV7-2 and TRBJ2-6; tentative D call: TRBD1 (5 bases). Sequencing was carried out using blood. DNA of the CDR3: TGTGCCAGCAGTCCCGACAGATACTCTGGGGCCAACGTCCTGACTTTC. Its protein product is CASSPDRYSGANVLTF.